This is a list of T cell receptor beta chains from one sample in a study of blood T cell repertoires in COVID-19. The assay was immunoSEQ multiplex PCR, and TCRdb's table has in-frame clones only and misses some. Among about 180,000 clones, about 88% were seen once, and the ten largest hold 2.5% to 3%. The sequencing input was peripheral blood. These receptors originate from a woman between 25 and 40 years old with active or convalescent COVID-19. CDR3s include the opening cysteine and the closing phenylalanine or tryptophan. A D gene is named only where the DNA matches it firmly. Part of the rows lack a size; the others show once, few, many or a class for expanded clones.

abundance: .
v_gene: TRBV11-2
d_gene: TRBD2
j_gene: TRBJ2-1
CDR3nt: TGTGCCAGCAGGAGAGCCGGGACTAGTTACGTCTCCTACAATGAGCAGTTCTTC
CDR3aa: CASRRAGTSYVSYNEQFF

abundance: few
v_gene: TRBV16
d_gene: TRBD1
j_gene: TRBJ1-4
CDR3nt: TGTGCCAGCAGCCGACAGGGGTCAGGAGGTGAAAAACTGTTTTTT
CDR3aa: CASSRQGSGGEKLFF

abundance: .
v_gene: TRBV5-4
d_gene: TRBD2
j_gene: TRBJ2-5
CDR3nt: TGTGCCAGCAGCCCCTGGACTAGCGGGCAAGAGACCCAGTACTTC
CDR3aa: CASSPWTSGQETQYF

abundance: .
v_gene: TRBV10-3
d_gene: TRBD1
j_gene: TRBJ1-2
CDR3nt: TGTGCCATCAGTGTGCTGGACAGGGGGCGGGACTATGGCTACACCTTC
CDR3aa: CAISVLDRGRDYGYTF

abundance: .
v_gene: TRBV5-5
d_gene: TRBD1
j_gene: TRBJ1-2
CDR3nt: TGTGCCAGCAGCCACCCCGCAGGGGGCGTTACGGATGGCTACACCTTC
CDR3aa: CASSHPAGGVTDGYTF

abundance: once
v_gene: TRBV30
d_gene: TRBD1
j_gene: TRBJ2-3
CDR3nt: TGTGCCTGGAGTGTATATGGACAGGACACAGATACGCAGTATTTT
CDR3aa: CAWSVYGQDTDTQYF

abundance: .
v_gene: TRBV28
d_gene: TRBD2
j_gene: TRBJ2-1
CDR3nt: TGTGCCAGCAGTGCATTACTAGCGGGAGGGCCATACAATGAGCAGTTCTTC
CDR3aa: CASSALLAGGPYNEQFF

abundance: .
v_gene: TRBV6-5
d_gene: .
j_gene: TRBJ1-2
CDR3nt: TGTGCCAGCAGTTACTCGGCAGTCAACTATGGCTACACCTTC
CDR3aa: CASSYSAVNYGYTF

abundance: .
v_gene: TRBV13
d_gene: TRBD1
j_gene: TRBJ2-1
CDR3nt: TGTGCCAGCAGCTTATCGGGACAGGGTGTGCATGAGCAGTTCTTC
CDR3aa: CASSLSGQGVHEQFF

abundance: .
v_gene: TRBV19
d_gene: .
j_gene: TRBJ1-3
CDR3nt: TGTGCCAGTAGTATGTTAGCAGAAACAACTGGAAACACCATATATTTT
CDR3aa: CASSMLAETTGNTIYF

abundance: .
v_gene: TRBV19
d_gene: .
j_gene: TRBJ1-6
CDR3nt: TGTGCCAGTAGTATCCATCGGGGGACCACGGGCTCCTATAATTCACCCCTCCACTTT
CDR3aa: CASSIHRGTTGSYNSPLHF

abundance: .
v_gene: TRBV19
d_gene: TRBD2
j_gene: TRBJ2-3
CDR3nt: TGTGCCAGTAGTATTGGCCTAGCGGACCTCCTTAGCACAGATACGCAGTATTTT
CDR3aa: CASSIGLADLLSTDTQYF

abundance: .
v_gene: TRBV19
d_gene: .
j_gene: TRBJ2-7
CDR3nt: TGTGCCAGTAGTCCTTCGAGAGTTTTCAACGAGCAGTACTTC
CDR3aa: CASSPSRVFNEQYF

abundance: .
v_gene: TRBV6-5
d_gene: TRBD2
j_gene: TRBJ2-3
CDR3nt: TGTGCCGCATTTAGCGGGAGGCCGGTAGATACGCAGTATTTT
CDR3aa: CAAFSGRPVDTQYF

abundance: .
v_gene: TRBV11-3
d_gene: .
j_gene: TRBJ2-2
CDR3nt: TGTGCCAGCAGCTTAAGTCTAGACCTACCAGGGGAGCTGTTTTTT
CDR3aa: CASSLSLDLPGELFF

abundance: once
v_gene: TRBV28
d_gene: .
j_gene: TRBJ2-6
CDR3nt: TGTGCCGTCTACGGGGGCTCTGGGGCCAACGTCCTGACTTTC
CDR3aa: CAVYGGSGANVLTF

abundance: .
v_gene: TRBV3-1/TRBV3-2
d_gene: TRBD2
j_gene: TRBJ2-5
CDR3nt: TGTGCCAGCAGCCAAGATTTGGCGGGAGTCCAAGAGACCCAGTACTTC
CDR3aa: CASSQDLAGVQETQYF

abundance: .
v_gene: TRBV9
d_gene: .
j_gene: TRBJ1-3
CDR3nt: TGTGCCAGCAGCGCGAGGGGGGGGTTTGGAAACACCATATATTTT
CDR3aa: CASSARGGFGNTIYF

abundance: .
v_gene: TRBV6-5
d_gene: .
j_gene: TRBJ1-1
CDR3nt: TGTGCCAGCAGCGGACAGCCGAACACTGAAGCTTTCTTT
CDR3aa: CASSGQPNTEAFF

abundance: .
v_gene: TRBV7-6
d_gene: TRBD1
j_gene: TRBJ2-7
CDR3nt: TGTGCCAGCAGCTTAGCGGGGACAGCGGACGAGCAGTACTTC
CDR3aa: CASSLAGTADEQYF

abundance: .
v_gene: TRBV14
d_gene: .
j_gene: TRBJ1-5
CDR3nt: TGTGCCAGCAGCCCCCCCGGGGGGAGCAATCAGCCCCAGCATTTT
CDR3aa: CASSPPGGSNQPQHF

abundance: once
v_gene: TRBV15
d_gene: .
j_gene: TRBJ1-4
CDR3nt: TGTGCCACCAGCAGAGATGAGGGAGGCCTTAATGAAAAACTGTTTTTT
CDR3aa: CATSRDEGGLNEKLFF

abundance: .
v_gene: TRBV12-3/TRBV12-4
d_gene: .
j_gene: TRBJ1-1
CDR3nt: TGTGCCAGCCTGGGGCTATGGGGCACTGAAGCTTTCTTT
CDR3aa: CASLGLWGTEAFF

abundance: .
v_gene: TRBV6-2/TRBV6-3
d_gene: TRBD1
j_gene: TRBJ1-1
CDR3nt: TGTGCCAGCAGTCATCTACAGGGGGCGTCTGAAGCTTTCTTT
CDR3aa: CASSHLQGASEAFF

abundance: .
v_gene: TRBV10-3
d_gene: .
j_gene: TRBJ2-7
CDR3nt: TGTGCCATCAGGAGCGGACAGTCCTACGAGCAGTACTTC
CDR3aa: CAIRSGQSYEQYF

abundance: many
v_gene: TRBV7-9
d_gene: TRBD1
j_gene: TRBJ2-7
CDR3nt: TGTGCCAGCAGGCCAGGGACAGGGGACTCCTACGAGCAGTACTTC
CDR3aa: CASRPGTGDSYEQYF

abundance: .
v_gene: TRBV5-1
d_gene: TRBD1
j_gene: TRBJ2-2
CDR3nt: TGCGCCAGCACCGTAGACAGGGTTAGAGGGGAGCTGTTTTTT
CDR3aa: CASTVDRVRGELFF

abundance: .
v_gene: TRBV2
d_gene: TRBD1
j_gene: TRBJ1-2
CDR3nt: TGTGCCAGCAGCGGGTCTGGAGGGACAGGGAAAGGCTACACCTTC
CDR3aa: CASSGSGGTGKGYTF

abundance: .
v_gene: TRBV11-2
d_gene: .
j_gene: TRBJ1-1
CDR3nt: TGTGCCAGCAGCGGGAGTAAAGCTTTCTTT
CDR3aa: CASSGSKAFF

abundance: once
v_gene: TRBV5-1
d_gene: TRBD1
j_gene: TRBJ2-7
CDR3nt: TGCGCCAGCAGCCTGTACGGACAGGGAGACTACGAGCAGTACTTC
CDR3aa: CASSLYGQGDYEQYF

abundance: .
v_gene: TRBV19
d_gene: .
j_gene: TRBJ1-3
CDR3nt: TGTGCCAGTAGTGTTGACACACTGGCTGGAAACACCATATATTTT
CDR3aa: CASSVDTLAGNTIYF

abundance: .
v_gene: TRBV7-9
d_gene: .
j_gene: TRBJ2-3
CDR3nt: TGTGCCAGCAGCTTAGCGGCGGCAGTGACAGATACGCAGTATTTT
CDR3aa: CASSLAAAVTDTQYF

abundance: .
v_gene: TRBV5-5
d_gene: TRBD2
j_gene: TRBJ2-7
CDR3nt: TGTGCCAGCTCCCCTGGGGGGGACTACGAGCAGTACTTC
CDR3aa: CASSPGGDYEQYF

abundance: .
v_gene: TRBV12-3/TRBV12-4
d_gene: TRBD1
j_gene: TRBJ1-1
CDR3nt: TGTGCCAGCAGTGACAGGGAGATAAAGGGAGCTTTCTTT
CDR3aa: CASSDREIKGAFF

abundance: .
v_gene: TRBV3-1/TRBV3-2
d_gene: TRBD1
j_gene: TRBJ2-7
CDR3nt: TGTGCCAGCAGCCCTAGGGACAGGGGTAACTCCGAGCAGTACTTC
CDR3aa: CASSPRDRGNSEQYF

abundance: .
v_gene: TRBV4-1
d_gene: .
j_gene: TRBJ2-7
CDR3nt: TGCGCCAGCAGCCTAACCACGGGGGATGAGCAGTACTTC
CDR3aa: CASSLTTGDEQYF

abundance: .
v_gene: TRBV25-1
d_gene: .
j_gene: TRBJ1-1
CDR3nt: TGTGCCAGCAGTTGGTACATGAACACTGAAGCTTTCTTT
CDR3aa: CASSWYMNTEAFF